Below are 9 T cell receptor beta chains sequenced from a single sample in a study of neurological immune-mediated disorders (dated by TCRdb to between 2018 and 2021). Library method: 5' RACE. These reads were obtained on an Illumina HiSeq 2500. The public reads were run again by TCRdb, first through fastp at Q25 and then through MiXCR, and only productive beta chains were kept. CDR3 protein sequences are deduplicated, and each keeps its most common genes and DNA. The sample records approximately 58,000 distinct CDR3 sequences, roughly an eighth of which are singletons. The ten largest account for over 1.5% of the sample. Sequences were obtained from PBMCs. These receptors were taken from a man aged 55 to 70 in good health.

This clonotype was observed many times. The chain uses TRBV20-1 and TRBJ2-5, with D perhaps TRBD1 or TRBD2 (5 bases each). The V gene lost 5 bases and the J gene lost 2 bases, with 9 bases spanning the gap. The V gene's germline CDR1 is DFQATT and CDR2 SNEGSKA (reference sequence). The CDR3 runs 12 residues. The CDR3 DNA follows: TGCAGTGCTTCGGGACGGCAAGAGACCCAGTACTTC. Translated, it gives CSASGRQETQYF.

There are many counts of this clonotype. The CDR3 region is CASSLGTDGEKLFF. The CDR3 nucleotides read TGTGCCAGCAGCTTAGGAACCGACGGAGAAAAACTGTTTTTT. The chain is built from TRBV13 and TRBJ1-4; D is ambiguous. The germline V and J ends were trimmed by 0 bases and 8 bases, with 10 bases remaining between them. Per the germline V gene, CDR1 is PRHDT and CDR2 is FYEKMQ (reference sequence). This CDR3 is 14 amino acids long.

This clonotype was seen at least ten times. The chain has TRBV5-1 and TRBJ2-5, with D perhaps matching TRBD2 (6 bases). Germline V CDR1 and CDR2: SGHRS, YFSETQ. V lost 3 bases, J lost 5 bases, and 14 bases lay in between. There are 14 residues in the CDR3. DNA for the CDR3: TGCGCCAGCAGCTCGGGGGATATCGGGGAGACCCAGTACTTC. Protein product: CASSSGDIGETQYF.

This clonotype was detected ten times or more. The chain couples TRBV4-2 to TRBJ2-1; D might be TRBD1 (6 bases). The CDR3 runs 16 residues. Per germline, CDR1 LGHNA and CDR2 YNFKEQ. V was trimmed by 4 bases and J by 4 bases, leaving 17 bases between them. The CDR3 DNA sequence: TGTGCCAGCAGCCCGGCTGGCGAGGGGGATTACAATGAGCAGTTCTTC. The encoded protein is CASSPAGEGDYNEQFF.

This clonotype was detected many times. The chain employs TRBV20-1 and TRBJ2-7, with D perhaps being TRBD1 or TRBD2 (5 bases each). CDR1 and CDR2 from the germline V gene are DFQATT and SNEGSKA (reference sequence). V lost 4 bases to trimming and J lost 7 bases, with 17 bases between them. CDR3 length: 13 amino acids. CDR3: CSATHTGATEQYF. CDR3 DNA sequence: TGCAGTGCTACCCATACCGGGGCGACGGAGCAGTACTTC.

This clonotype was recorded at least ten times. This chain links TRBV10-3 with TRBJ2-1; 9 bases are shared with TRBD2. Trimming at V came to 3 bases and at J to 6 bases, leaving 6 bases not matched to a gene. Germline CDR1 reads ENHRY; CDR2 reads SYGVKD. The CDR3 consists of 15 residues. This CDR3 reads CAISDLAGVGNEQFF. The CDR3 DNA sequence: TGTGCCATCAGTGACTTAGCGGGGGTGGGCAATGAGCAGTTCTTC.

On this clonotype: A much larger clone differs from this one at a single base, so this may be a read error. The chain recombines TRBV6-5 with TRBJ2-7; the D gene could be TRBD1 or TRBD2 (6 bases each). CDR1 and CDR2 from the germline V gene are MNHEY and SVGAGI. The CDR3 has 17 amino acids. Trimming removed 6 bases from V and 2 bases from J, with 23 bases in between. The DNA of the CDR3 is TGTGCCAGCAGCCCGGGTACCCCGGGGGCCAAAACCTACGAGCAGTACTTC. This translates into CASSPGTPGAKTYEQYF.

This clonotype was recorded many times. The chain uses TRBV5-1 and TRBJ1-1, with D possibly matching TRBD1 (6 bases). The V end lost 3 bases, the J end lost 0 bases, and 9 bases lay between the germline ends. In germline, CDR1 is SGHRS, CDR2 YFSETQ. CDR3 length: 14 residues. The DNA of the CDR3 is TGCGCCAGCAGCTGGACAGTCATGAACACTGAAGCTTTCTTT. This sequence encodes CASSWTVMNTEAFF.

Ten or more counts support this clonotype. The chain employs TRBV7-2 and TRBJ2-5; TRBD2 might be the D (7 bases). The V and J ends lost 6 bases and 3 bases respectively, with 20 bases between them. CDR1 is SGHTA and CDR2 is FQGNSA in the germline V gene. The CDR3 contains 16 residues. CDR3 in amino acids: CASRPASGGGEETQYF. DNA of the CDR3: TGTGCCAGCAGACCCGCCTCGGGGGGCGGGGAAGAGACCCAGTACTTC.